The 10 T cell receptor beta chains below come from one sample, sequenced in a study of immune characterization of retroperitoneal liposarcoma. TCRdb recomputed calls from the PCR reads with MiXCR, one row per CDR3 protein. Here the sample spans approximately 4,700 distinct CDR3 sequences, around 35% being singletons. The sequenced material came from tumor tissue. The source of these receptors is a male donor with retroperitoneal liposarcoma.

J is TRBJ2-1 and V is TRBV6-1; 11 bases align to TRBD2. TRBJ2-7 matches the DNA end more closely, so the J call is doubtful. CDR1 and CDR2 (germline): MNHNS, SASEGT. The CDR3 covers 16 residues. CDR3 nucleotides: TGTGCCAGCAGTCTAAATCCGGGACTAGCGGCCTACGAGCAGTACTTC. It encodes CASSLNPGLAAYEQYF.

The V gene is TRBV6-1, the J gene TRBJ2-5; tentative D call: TRBD2 (6 bases). The better agreement between TRBJ2-7 and the DNA end casts doubt on the J call. CDR1 MNHNS and CDR2 SASEGT come from the germline V gene. The CDR3 has 12 residues. This CDR3 reads CASESLRGEQYF. CDR3 coding DNA: TGTGCCAGCGAAAGTTTGCGGGGCGAGCAGTACTTC.

This chain uses TRBV6-6 with TRBJ2-1; 10 positions match TRBD1. Germline V gene data show CDR1 as MNHNY and CDR2 as SVGAGI (reference sequence). The CDR3 extends over 13 amino acids. V lost 6 bases to trimming and J lost 7 bases; unmatched junction nucleotides: 3. Written as DNA, the CDR3 is TGTGCCAGCAGCGGGACAGGGGAGAATGAGCAGTTCTTC. Its protein is CASSGTGENEQFF.

The chain recombines TRBV11-2 with TRBJ2-3; tentatively, D is TRBD1 or TRBD2 (5 bases each). V lost 1 base and J 6 bases, leaving 14 bases between the germline ends. The CDR3 has 15 amino acids. Germline CDR1 reads SGHAT; CDR2 reads FQNNGV. CDR3 coding DNA: TGTGCCAGCAGCTTAGGTTCAGGGCGGGTGGATACGCAGTATTTT. Encoded protein: CASSLGSGRVDTQYF.

The gene calls are TRBV12-3 or TRBV12-4 and TRBJ2-2; the match to TRBD1 covers 9 bases. The CDR3 contains 15 residues. Germline trimming cut 6 bases from V and 4 bases from J; bases unmatched to any gene: 6. The CDR3 protein is CASSPSTGGTGELFF. The CDR3 region has the DNA TGTGCCAGCAGCCCTTCGACAGGGGGCACCGGGGAGCTGTTTTTT.

This clonotype was counted once. It may be a read error: a sequence one base away is much more abundant. This rearrangement joins TRBV12-3 or TRBV12-4 to TRBJ1-2, with D perhaps TRBD1 (5 bases). The CDR3 sequence is 14 residues long. CDR3 DNA: TGTGCCAGCAGCCTGGGGGTGTCTAACTATGGCTACAACTTC. It specifies CASSLGVSNYGYNF.

This chain uses TRBV5-6 with TRBJ2-3; the D is unclear. The DNA end favors TRBJ2-7, so the J call may be wrong. The CDR3 sequence is 11 residues long. CDR1 is SGHDT and CDR2 is YYEEEE in the germline V gene. The CDR3 DNA is TGTGCCAGCAGCTCCCTGGTAGAGCAGTACTTC. It translates to CASSSLVEQYF.

This clonotype is termed medium-sized. The V and J genes are TRBV6-1 and TRBJ1-1; D is uncertain. Trimming shortened V by 6 bases and J by 5 bases, and 13 bases separated the two germline ends. CDR1 and CDR2 from the germline V gene are MNHNS and SASEGT. This CDR3 has 13 residues. CDR3 protein: CASSSGGWTEAFF. The CDR3 bases are TGTGCCAGCAGCTCTGGAGGGTGGACTGAAGCTTTCTTT.

This chain joins TRBV14 and TRBJ2-1, with 11 bases lining up with TRBD1. With 3 bases clipped from V and 4 bases from J, the junction kept 8 bases outside the gene matches. The CDR3 sequence is 17 residues long. Germline-derived CDR1 and CDR2 are SGHDN and FVKESK. CDR3 DNA sequence: TGTGCCAGCAGCCACCCCGGACAGGGGGCCTTTTACAATGAGCAGTTCTTC. It codes for CASSHPGQGAFYNEQFF.

This clonotype was counted once. This chain connects TRBV12-3 or TRBV12-4 to TRBJ2-1; D not resolved. TRBJ2-7 explains the end of the DNA better; the J call may be wrong. The CDR3 extends over 17 amino acids. Here the CDR3 reads CASSLGTLRRITYEQYF. The CDR3 DNA reads as TGTGCCAGCAGTTTAGGTACCCTCCGCAGAATCACCTACGAGCAGTACTTC.